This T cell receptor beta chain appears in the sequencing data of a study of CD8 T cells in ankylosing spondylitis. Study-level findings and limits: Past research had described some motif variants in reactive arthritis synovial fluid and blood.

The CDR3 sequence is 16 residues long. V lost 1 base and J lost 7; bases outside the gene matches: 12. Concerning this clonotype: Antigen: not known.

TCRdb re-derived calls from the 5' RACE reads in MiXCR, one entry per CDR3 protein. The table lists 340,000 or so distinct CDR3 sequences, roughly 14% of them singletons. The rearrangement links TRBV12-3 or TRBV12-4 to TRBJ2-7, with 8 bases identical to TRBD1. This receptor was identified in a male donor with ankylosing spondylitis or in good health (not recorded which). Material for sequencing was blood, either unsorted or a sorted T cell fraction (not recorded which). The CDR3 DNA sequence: TGTGCCAGCAGTTTAGAAGGGGGCAGGGGGCCTTTTGAGCAGTACTTC. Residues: CASSLEGGRGPFEQYF.